This T cell receptor beta chain derives from a study of T cell responses to AZD1222 COVID-19 vaccine. Some clones are missing from TCRdb's copy, which holds only in-frame ones; the method was immunoSEQ multiplex PCR. The table has 180,000 or so clones, around nine tenths seen once; the top ten hold roughly 26%. Germline values: CDR1 MGHDK, CDR2 SYGVNS. V was pared by 5 bases and J by 4 bases, with 3 bases of the junction left unmatched. The CDR3 totals 13 residues. Overall study results and limits: As reported, nearly half of all spike-specific TCRs target variant regions that are unmutated. Among AZD1222 vaccinees, only 5 to 7 were seropositive at baseline. Donors were chiefly white British, with a greater number of females, and clonal diversity was perhaps underestimated.

Regarding this clone: Its matching antigen is unknown.

The TCR originated in an adult who received the AZD1222 COVID-19 vaccine. The chain uses TRBV25-1 and TRBJ2-5; TRBD1 aligns across 8 bases. The material sequenced was peripheral blood, taken 28 days after the second AZD1222 dose. CDR3 sequence (DNA): TGTGCCAGCAGTCGACAGGGGTCAGAGACCCAGTACTTC. Translating it yields CASSRQGSETQYF. The full variable domain, with the rest looked up from reference TRBV25-1 and TRBJ2-5, is EADIYQTPRYLVIGTGKKITLECSQTMGHDKMYWYQQDPGMELHLIHYSYGVNSTEKGDLSSESTVSRIRTEHFPLTLESARPSHTSQYLCASSRQGSETQYFGPGTRLLVL.